This T cell receptor (beta chain) originates from a study of blood T cell repertoires in COVID-19. For the study at large: Sites in the United States, Italy and Spain provided acute and convalescent COVID-19 samples.

Ages ranged from about 18 to 90 years, with residence in approximately 23 US areas. Donors of Cohort 3 who recovered were those that had two negative PCRs, clearance, or symptom resolution. Original analysis: The assay estimated nucleated cells by amplifying reference gene primers. Profiled with immunoSEQ multiplex PCR; TCRdb holds only in-frame clones, not every one. V, J and clone size reflect that table, while D and trimming were determined from the DNA. This table holds about 46,000 clones, about 86% found once. Germline-derived CDR1 and CDR2 are SQVTM and ANQGSEA. V was clipped by 7 bases and J by 3 bases, with 13 bases between them. The CDR3 has 12 amino acids.

The V and J genes are TRBV29-1 and TRBJ2-7; weak D call: TRBD1 (6 bases). The TCR originated in a woman aged 50 to 60 who had recovered from COVID-19. The sample comprised PBMCs or T cells enriched from blood (not recorded which). The CDR3 DNA is TGCAGCGGGAAGGCCAGGGGCTACGAGCAGTACTTC. Protein sequence: CSGKARGYEQYF.